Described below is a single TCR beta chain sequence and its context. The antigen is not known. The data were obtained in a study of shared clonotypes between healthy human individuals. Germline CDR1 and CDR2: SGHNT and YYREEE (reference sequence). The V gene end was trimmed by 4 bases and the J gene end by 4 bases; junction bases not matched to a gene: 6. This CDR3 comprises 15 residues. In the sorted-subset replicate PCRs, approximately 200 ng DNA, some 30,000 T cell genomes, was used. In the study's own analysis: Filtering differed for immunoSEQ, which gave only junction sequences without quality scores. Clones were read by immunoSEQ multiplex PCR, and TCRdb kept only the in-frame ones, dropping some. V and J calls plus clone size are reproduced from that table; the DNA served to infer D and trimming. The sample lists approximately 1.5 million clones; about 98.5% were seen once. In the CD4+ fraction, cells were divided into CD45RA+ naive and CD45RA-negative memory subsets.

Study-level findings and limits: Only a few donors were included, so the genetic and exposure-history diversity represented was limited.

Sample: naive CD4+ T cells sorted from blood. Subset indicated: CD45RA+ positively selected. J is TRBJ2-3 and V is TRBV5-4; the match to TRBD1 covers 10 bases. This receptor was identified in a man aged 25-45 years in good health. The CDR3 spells CASSDGQGVPDTQYF. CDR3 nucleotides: TGTGCCAGCAGCGACGGACAGGGGGTCCCAGATACGCAGTATTTT.